This T cell receptor beta chain is from a study of human T cells and chemical hapten exposure. Study background: Sensitization was performed using 2% DPC on a roughly 2 cm by roughly 2 cm upper inner arm skin site.

Concerning this clonotype: Its antigen is still unknown.

There are 15 residues in the CDR3. Germline V gene sequence: CDR1 SQVTM, CDR2 ANQGSEA. V was cut by 0 bases and J by 9 bases, with 18 bases left in between. Study conclusions and caveats: Those TCRs sitting above 1 in 1000 frequency stayed the same with DPC sensitization. Expanded TCRs showed more large CDR3 clusters than pre-sensitization or healthy control sets.

TCRdb called the RACE reads again in MiXCR, with one record for every CDR3 protein. The data hold a few hundred thousand distinct CDR3 sequences, with about 5.4% observed a single time. The time point here: pre-sensitization, week 0. Documented treatment: therapeutic diphenylcyclopropenone sensitization with weekly scalp DPC. This receptor was obtained from a woman aged 18-29 years with alopecia areata. Some clones in this sample may be carry-over from other donors' samples. The gene calls are TRBV29-1 and TRBJ2-4; the D call may be TRBD1 or TRBD2 (6 bases each). The starting material was whole blood, obtained in connection with sensitization to the hapten diphenylcyclopropenone (DPC). CDR3 coding DNA: TGCAGCGTTGAAGATCTTTCCGGGGGCGCCGGCATTCAGTACTTC. Protein sequence: CSVEDLSGGAGIQYF.